These 26 T cell receptor beta chains were all obtained from the same sample, sequenced in a study of blood T cell repertoires in COVID-19. Method: immunoSEQ multiplex PCR; TCRdb's copy keeps in-frame clones and lacks some. The sample yields more than 20,000 clones, about nine tenths seen once. The specimen sequenced was peripheral blood. The receptors stem from a man aged 50-60 years with active COVID-19.

The J gene is TRBJ2-5, the V gene TRBV3-1 (or the pseudogene TRBV3-2), with a tentative D call TRBD1 (6 bases). Trimming shortened V by 0 bases and J by 5 bases, and 13 bases separated the two germline ends. The CDR3 spans 15 residues. CDR1 and CDR2 (germline): LGHDT, YNNKEL (reference sequence). The CDR3 here is CASSQEATGYETQYF. The CDR3 nucleotides are TGTGCCAGCAGCCAAGAAGCGACAGGTTATGAGACCCAGTACTTC.

The J gene is TRBJ1-6, the V gene TRBV19; no clear D. Trimming took 6 bases from V and 0 from J, leaving 12 bases between them. The CDR3 spans 16 residues. Germline V gene sequence: CDR1 LNHDA, CDR2 SQIVND (reference sequence). The CDR3 nucleotides are TGTGCCAGTAGGCGGGGATTAAGCTCCTATAATTCACCCCTCCACTTT. Translating it yields CASRRGLSSYNSPLHF.

This rearrangement joins TRBV5-1 to TRBJ2-7; 8 nucleotides align to TRBD2. Germline CDR1 is SGHRS and CDR2 is YFSETQ. V lost 3 bases and J lost 4; bases outside the gene matches: 9. The CDR3 is made up of 15 amino acids. The CDR3 here is CASSSAPGGLYEQYF. DNA for the CDR3: TGCGCCAGCAGCTCTGCCCCGGGAGGGCTGTACGAGCAGTACTTC. Drawing the rest from reference TRBV5-1 and TRBJ2-7, the complete variable domain is KAGVTQTPRYLIKTRGQQVTLSCSPISGHRSVSWYQQTPGQGLQFLFEYFSETQRNKGNFPGRFSGRQFSNSRSEMNVSTLELGDSALYLCASSSAPGGLYEQYFGPGTRLTVT.

DNA of the CDR3: TGTGCCAGCAGCTTAGTGATGTCGTGGCGGGATTCACCCCTCCACTTT. Its translation: CASSLVMSWRDSPLHF. The chain uses TRBV7-9 and TRBJ1-6; the D is unclear. CDR3 size: 16 residues. Trimming took off 1 base at V and 8 bases at J, with 15 bases between the two ends. Per the germline V gene, CDR1 is SEHNR and CDR2 is FQNEAQ (reference sequence). Full variable domain (rest looked up from reference TRBV7-9 and TRBJ1-6): DTGVSQNPRHKITKRGQNVTFRCDPISEHNRLYWYRQTLGQGPEFLTYFQNEAQLEKSRLLSDRFSAERPKGSFSTLEIQRTEQGDSAMYLCASSLVMSWRDSPLHFGNGTRLTVT.

The chain has TRBV4-2 and TRBJ2-1; 12 nucleotides agree with TRBD2. Trimming took 4 bases from V and 8 from J; bases not matched to a gene: 12. Germline V gene lookup returns CDR1 LGHNA and CDR2 YNFKEQ. The CDR3 is made up of 17 amino acids. CDR3 in DNA: TGTGCCAGCAGCCTTGCCCCTAGCGGGAGGGCTCGTGATGAGCAGTTCTTC. The encoded protein is CASSLAPSGRARDEQFF.

This clone was seen just once. The V and J genes are TRBV19 and TRBJ1-3, with D unresolved. Germline lookup yields CDR1 LNHDA and CDR2 SQIVND (reference sequence). Between the trimmed V and J ends, which lost 1 base and 4 bases, there was a span of 14 bases. The CDR3 loop spans 16 amino acids. The CDR3 DNA follows: TGTGCCAGTAGTATAGCGCGGGGAAGGGCCGGAAACACCATATATTTT. The encoded protein is CASSIARGRAGNTIYF.

The J gene is TRBJ1-2, the V gene TRBV5-6; TRBD1 might be the D (6 bases). The CDR3 runs 13 residues. Trimming took 0 bases from V and 4 from J, leaving 7 bases between them. The germline V gene has CDR1 SGHDT and CDR2 YYEEEE. The CDR3 nucleotides read TGTGCCAGCAGCTTGGACAGGGCCTATGGCTACACCTTC. Translation gives CASSLDRAYGYTF.

The chain recombines TRBV5-8 with TRBJ2-5; 7 bases are a match to TRBD1. Per the germline V gene, CDR1 is SGHTS and CDR2 is YDEGEE. V gave up 4 bases and J gave up 5 bases; unmatched junction bases: 8. The CDR3 loop spans 14 amino acids. The CDR3 protein is CASSPLTGPETQYF. The CDR3 DNA reads as TGTGCCAGCAGCCCATTGACAGGGCCCGAGACCCAGTACTTC.

V and J are TRBV27 and TRBJ2-5, with 7 positions matching TRBD2. With 6 bases clipped from V and 5 bases from J, the junction kept 9 bases outside the gene matches. The CDR3 loop spans 14 amino acids. Germline CDR1 and CDR2: MNHEY and SMNVEV (reference sequence). The CDR3 nucleotides are TGTGCCAGCAGCCCGGGGAGGGTTCAGGAGACCCAGTACTTC. This codes for CASSPGRVQETQYF.

This clone is a singleton in its sample. The genes are TRBV7-2 and TRBJ2-5; 7 nucleotides line up with TRBD1. CDR3 length: 15 residues. From germline, CDR1 is SGHTA and CDR2 FQGNSA. V lost 5 bases and J lost 4; bases outside the gene matches: 10. The CDR3 DNA follows: TGTGCCAGCAGCCCATCACAGGGGTTTGCAGAGACCCAGTACTTC. Encoded protein: CASSPSQGFAETQYF.

This chain uses TRBV20-1 with TRBJ2-7; the D is unclear. Germline V lookup: CDR1 DFQATT, CDR2 SNEGSKA (reference sequence). This CDR3 is 14 amino acids long. The V and J ends lost 3 bases and 0 bases respectively, with 12 bases between them. The CDR3 DNA follows: TGCAGTGCTAGTCTCGGCTGGAGCTCCTACGAGCAGTACTTC. Residues: CSASLGWSSYEQYF.

The genes are TRBV7-2 and TRBJ2-7; TRBD2 matches 12 bases. The V gene end was trimmed by 5 bases and the J gene end by 3 bases; junction bases not matched to a gene: 5. CDR3 length: 15 residues. Germline CDR1 and CDR2: SGHTA and FQGNSA. This chain's CDR3 is CASSTQTSGGYEQYF. The CDR3 DNA sequence: TGTGCCAGCAGCACACAGACTAGCGGGGGCTACGAGCAGTACTTC.

The rearrangement links TRBV7-8 to TRBJ1-1, with 7 bases fitting TRBD1. The V gene's germline CDR1 is SGHVS and CDR2 FQNEAQ. Trimming at V came to 0 bases and at J to 2 bases, leaving 9 bases not matched to a gene. CDR3 length: 17 residues. The CDR3 sequence is CASSLATRQGGNTEAFF. CDR3 in DNA: TGTGCCAGCAGCTTAGCGACGAGACAGGGAGGCAACACTGAAGCTTTCTTT.

The V call is TRBV2, the J call TRBJ2-5, with 7 positions matching TRBD1. CDR1 is SNHLY and CDR2 is FYNNEI in the germline V gene. Germline trimming cut 5 bases from V and 2 bases from J; bases unmatched to any gene: 8. The CDR3 runs 15 residues. The CDR3 is CASSSQGSGQETQYF. In DNA form, the CDR3 reads TGTGCCAGCAGTTCACAGGGGAGCGGTCAAGAGACCCAGTACTTC.

V is TRBV27 and J is TRBJ2-4, with 8 bases fitting TRBD1. Per germline, CDR1 MNHEY and CDR2 SMNVEV (reference sequence). This CDR3 has 14 residues. The ends lost 3 bases at V and 8 bases at J; junction bases unmatched: 6. In DNA form, the CDR3 reads TGTGCCAGCAGTTTTGGACAGGGTTTGGACATTCAGTACTTC. This codes for CASSFGQGLDIQYF.

The chain uses TRBV5-1 and TRBJ1-5; D is undetermined. V was shortened by 0 bases and J by 4 bases, with 5 bases between the two germline ends. The CDR3 length is 13 residues. The germline CDR1 and CDR2 sequences are SGHRS and YFSETQ. CDR3 sequence (DNA): TGCGCCAGCAGCTTGGATCTGAATCAGCCCCAGCATTTT. The encoded protein is CASSLDLNQPQHF.

This rearrangement joins TRBV2 to TRBJ1-1; D gene ambiguous. Germline V CDR1 and CDR2: SNHLY, FYNNEI. This CDR3 has 12 residues. Trimming shortened V by 8 bases and J by 4 bases, and 11 bases separated the two germline ends. CDR3 region: CASFGPGTEAFF. DNA of the CDR3: TGTGCCAGCTTCGGCCCGGGCACTGAAGCTTTCTTT.

The gene calls are TRBV4-3 and TRBJ1-6; D gene ambiguous. The CDR3 extends over 15 amino acids. With 3 bases removed from V and 2 bases from J, the gap between germline ends came to 8 bases. Germline assignment: CDR1 LGHNA and CDR2 YSLEER. CDR3 coding DNA: TGCGCCAGCAGCCAGGCGGCGACCTATAATTCACCCCTCCACTTT. Translating gives CASSQAATYNSPLHF.

This clone was seen a single time. The J gene is TRBJ1-2, the V gene TRBV27, with TRBD1 identical over 10 bases. Germline V gene lookup returns CDR1 MNHEY and CDR2 SMNVEV (reference sequence). There are 17 residues in the CDR3. The V segment lost 2 bases and the J segment 4 bases; nucleotides outside the gene matches: 10. CDR3 DNA: TGTGCCAGCAGTTTAACCGGGACAGGGGCTTACCTCTATGGCTACACCTTC. Its translation is CASSLTGTGAYLYGYTF.

The chain couples TRBV7-9 to TRBJ2-5, with D tentatively TRBD2 (6 bases). Trimming left V 6 bases short and J 5 bases short, with 22 bases between. The CDR3 extends over 16 amino acids. CDR1 is SEHNR, CDR2 FQNEAQ, per germline (reference sequence). The CDR3 sequence: CASRGTERRGGETQYF. In DNA form, the CDR3 reads TGTGCCAGCAGAGGGACTGAAAGAAGGGGTGGGGAGACCCAGTACTTC.

The chain carries TRBV6-5 and TRBJ2-1, with 10 bases matching TRBD2. V trimming: 4 bases; J trimming: 8 bases; junction bases outside the gene matches: 11. CDR3 size: 16 residues. Germline V lookup: CDR1 MNHEY, CDR2 SVGAGI. Here the CDR3 reads CASSSPAGGPLDEQFF. The CDR3 DNA sequence: TGTGCCAGCAGTTCCCCAGCGGGAGGGCCACTGGATGAGCAGTTCTTC.

This clone was found once. This chain uses TRBV11-2 with TRBJ1-2, with D uncertain. Germline V gives CDR1 SGHAT, CDR2 FQNNGV. V lost 0 bases and J 8 bases, leaving 13 bases between the germline ends. CDR3 length: 14 residues. DNA of the CDR3: TGTGCCAGCAGCTTAGATCAAGGCTCGGGGGGCTACACCTTC. Translation: CASSLDQGSGGYTF.

A note on this clone: Compared with germline, one end of the junction differs, possibly owing to a read error. The same CDR3 arises from other DNA sequences in this sample as well. V usage is TRBV5-6 and J usage is TRBJ1-2, with D perhaps matching TRBD1 (6 bases). This CDR3 comprises 15 residues. Germline V lookup: CDR1 SGHDT, CDR2 YYEEEE. CDR3 in amino acids: CASSLLTGTNYGYTF. In DNA, the CDR3 is TGTGCCAGCAGCTTGTTAACAGGGACTAACTATGGCTACACCTTT.

The J gene is TRBJ2-7, the V gene TRBV6-5; D is unresolved. This CDR3 contains 13 residues. V was shortened by 5 bases and J by 4 bases, with 12 bases between the two germline ends. Per germline, CDR1 MNHEY and CDR2 SVGAGI. CDR3 residues: CASSPTSGYEQYF. In DNA form, the CDR3 reads TGTGCCAGCAGTCCCACCTCCGGGTACGAGCAGTACTTC.

The chain carries TRBV3-1 (or the pseudogene TRBV3-2) and TRBJ2-5, with 11 bases matching TRBD2. V was pared by 2 bases and J by 1 base, with 6 bases of the junction left unmatched. In germline, CDR1 is LGHDT, CDR2 YNNKEL (reference sequence). The CDR3 is 17 amino acids. CDR3 sequence (DNA): TGTGCCAGCAGCCAATGGACTAGCGGGCGGACCCAAGAGACCCAGTACTTC. This codes for CASSQWTSGRTQETQYF.

The CDR3, as DNA: TGTGCCAGCAGCCCCGAAGCTTTTTTGTATGGCTACACCTTC. This encodes CASSPEAFLYGYTF. V gene TRBV7-9 combines with J gene TRBJ1-2; D call uncertain. The V gene's germline CDR1 is SEHNR and CDR2 FQNEAQ (reference sequence). Trimming left V 5 bases short and J 5 bases short, with 15 bases between. CDR3 length: 14 amino acids. The whole variable domain, remainder taken from reference TRBV7-9 and TRBJ1-2, is DTGVSQNPRHKITKRGQNVTFRCDPISEHNRLYWYRQTLGQGPEFLTYFQNEAQLEKSRLLSDRFSAERPKGSFSTLEIQRTEQGDSAMYLCASSPEAFLYGYTFGSGTRLTVV.